Following are 2 T cell receptor beta chains from one sample sequenced in a study of T cells in Graves' hyperthyroidism and ophthalmopathy. There were TCR beta CDR3 regions amplified from RNA transcripts. The TCR CDR3 first-round RT-PCR relied on the HTBI primer set. TCRdb ran MiXCR on the multiplex PCR reads and lists one entry per CDR3 protein. The sample consists of 300,000 to 450,000 distinct CDR3 sequences, roughly 15% of them appearing once. The specimen sequenced was blood. The receptors here all came from a woman under 40 with Graves' ophthalmopathy.

V usage is TRBV20-1 and J usage is TRBJ2-1; no clear D. The CDR3 has 12 residues. Trimming pared 2 bases from V and 5 bases from J, leaving 7 bases between. Germline V gene data show CDR1 as DFQATT and CDR2 as SNEGSKA (reference sequence). CDR3 sequence: CSARITDNEQFF. CDR3 sequence (DNA): TGCAGTGCTAGAATAACAGACAATGAGCAGTTCTTC.

The sample holds many counts of this clonotype. J is TRBJ1-2 and V is TRBV20-1; no reliable D call. Trimming took 0 bases from V and 4 from J, leaving 12 bases between them. This CDR3 comprises 14 residues. CDR1 is DFQATT, CDR2 SNEGSKA, per germline (reference sequence). The CDR3 region is CSARDPFNFYGYTF. DNA of the CDR3: TGCAGTGCTAGAGATCCCTTCAACTTCTATGGCTACACCTTC.